This paragraph reports one T cell receptor (beta chain). Repertoires were generated with immunoSEQ multiplex PCR, while TCRdb's copy carries only in-frame clones and drops some. The data show roughly 15,000 clones, 80% to 90% seen once. Germline CDR1 SGHVS, CDR2 FQNEAQ. V lost 5 bases and J lost 8; bases outside the gene matches: 12. CDR3 length: 16 amino acids. This entry belongs to a study of T cell changes during pregnancy in multiple sclerosis. The starting material was CD8+ T cells from peripheral blood mononuclear cells, obtained in the first trimester of pregnancy. The chain combines TRBV7-8 with TRBJ1-6; 7 bases fit TRBD1. The origin of this receptor is a female donor with multiple sclerosis, enrolled in a pregnancy study. CDR3 coding DNA: TGTGCCAGCAGCCCTCAGACAGGGTCTTATCATTCACCCCTCCACTTT. Protein product: CASSPQTGSYHSPLHF.